The clone carrying this TCR beta chain was counted between two and nine times. As yet, its antigen is unknown. An end of the junction does not agree with germline; a read error may underlie this. The entry originates in a study of beta chain features in type 1 diabetes. Study-level results: Resolution of whether HLA type affects TCRB rearrangement was not achieved here. All four CD4+ subsets from Type 1 diabetes patients carried moderately but significantly shorter TCRB CDR3s.

Expressed TCRB transcripts were sequenced because the entire RNA isolate underwent reverse transcription. Only in-frame clones appear in the TCRdb table, and some are missing; sequencing was by immunoSEQ multiplex PCR. The sample carries some 640,000 clones, roughly 13% recorded once. Each donor gave one heparinised blood draw averaging about 100 mL. Using CD45RO/CCR7/CD25/CD127/CD95/CD27, CD4+ naive, central memory, regulatory and stem cell-like memory cells were sorted. The sequenced material came from naive CD4+ T cells from blood. The TCR was taken from a young man with type 1 diabetes.

CDR3 amino acids: CASIKMGQGLRF. As DNA, the CDR3 is TGTGCCAGCATCAAGATGGGACAGGGGCTTCGCTTC. V is TRBV5-6 and J is TRBJ2-7, with 10 bases lining up with TRBD1. Germline V gene data show CDR1 as SGHDT and CDR2 as YYEEEE. The CDR3 spans 12 residues.